What follows is one T cell receptor beta chain and its context. What antigen it recognizes has not been identified. No qualities accompany the bases; no much larger clone lies one base away. The trim is 2 bases for V and 2 bases for J, with a gap of 10 bases between the germline ends. From the cysteine up to the phenylalanine, the CDR3 has a length of 15 residues. Of the read, only the CDR3 DNA is kept; its 45 bases are in frame from base 1. Sequences MNHEY (CDR1) and SMNVEV (CDR2) are obtained from the germline V gene (reference sequence). The receptor library was made with the immunoSEQ multiplex PCR assay. For the original study's pipeline: A statistical classification framework was developed to diagnose cytomegalovirus status using the catalog of TCR beta chain sequences. TCRdb took this table from immuneACCESS and kept in-frame rearrangements with V and J called. Such tables lack part of the clones; where checked against another copy, unresolved V genes explain under half of the gap, and the rest is unexplained. The V and J calls and clone size are taken from that table; D and trimming were inferred from the DNA. In all, the sample holds 60,000 to 80,000 clones, and around 94% of those were seen once. The ten largest clonotypes hold approximately 3% of the sample.

The donors were included in the validation cohort of roughly 120 subjects, a group kept apart from the approximately 700-subject first cohort. This entry comes from a study of cytomegalovirus exposure and HLA in healthy donors (dated by TCRdb to about 2017). The study in broad terms: According to a later analysis, one platform produced both the roughly 130 validation repertoires and the 700 or so repertoires of the first cohort. To predict cytomegalovirus infection status, the study combined high-throughput TCR immunosequencing, statistical association of individual TCRs with disease status, and machine learning. A separate validation cohort of roughly 120 different subjects was used in addition to the roughly 700-subject first cohort. The study aimed to test whether cataloging public T cell receptors could reveal signatures of past pathogen exposure. General findings and caveats noted by the study authors: A total of 150 or so TCR beta chains were listed by the study as associated with cytomegalovirus. A later analysis found that TCRs clustered in the first cohort also tended to co-occur in the 110 or so validation repertoires, with more than 90% of cluster scores above 0. The classifier was reported to diagnose cytomegalovirus status with high specificity and sensitivity in both the original and validation cohorts. The authors suggested that the approach could potentially be generalized to other disease states and immunological phenotypes. Three of the identified cytomegalovirus-associated TCR beta chains were confirmed in vitro to be specific for cytomegalovirus antigens. Across donors, most TCR sequences were observed very rarely, whereas some public TCRs were present in many individuals. A later analysis lacked HLA typing for the validation cohort, so it scored co-occurrence in that cohort across all 110 or so repertoires.

Sequenced sample: PBMCs. This clonotype originated in a woman aged 18-29 years in good health and CMV-seropositive. Rearrangement joined TRBV27 to TRBJ1-5; the D gene is perhaps TRBD1, on 5 matching bases. The CDR3 protein: CASSLNTGRNQPQHF. In nucleotide form, the sequence is TGTGCCAGCAGTTTAAATACAGGCCGCAATCAGCCCCAGCATTTT.